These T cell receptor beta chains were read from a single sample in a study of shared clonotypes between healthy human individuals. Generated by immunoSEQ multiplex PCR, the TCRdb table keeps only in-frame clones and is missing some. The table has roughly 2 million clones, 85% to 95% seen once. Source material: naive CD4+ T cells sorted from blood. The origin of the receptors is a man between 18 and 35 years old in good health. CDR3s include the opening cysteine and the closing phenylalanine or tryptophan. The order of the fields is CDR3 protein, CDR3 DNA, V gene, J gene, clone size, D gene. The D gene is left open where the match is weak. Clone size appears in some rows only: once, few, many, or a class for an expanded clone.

CDR3: CASSPISGVYYNEQFF
DNA: TGTGCCAGCTCACCAATTAGCGGGGTATACTACAATGAGCAGTTCTTC
V: TRBV18
J: TRBJ2-1
size: .
D: TRBD2

CDR3: CASSQDGRVSTDTQYF
DNA: TGCGCCAGCAGCCAAGATGGAAGGGTTTCCACAGATACGCAGTATTTT
V: TRBV4-3
J: TRBJ2-3
size: once
D: .

CDR3: CASSVDSNTEAFF
DNA: TGTGCCAGCAGCGTGGACTCTAACACTGAAGCTTTCTTT
V: TRBV5-4
J: TRBJ1-1
size: .
D: .

CDR3: CASRRQGGTEAFF
DNA: TGTGCCAGCAGGCGACAGGGTGGGACTGAAGCTTTCTTT
V: TRBV6-1
J: TRBJ1-1
size: once
D: TRBD1

CDR3: CASSETPTWEQYF
DNA: TGTGCCAGCAGTGAAACCCCTACATGGGAGCAGTACTTC
V: TRBV6-1
J: TRBJ2-7
size: .
D: .

CDR3: CASSQVSGLSYEQYF
DNA: TGCGCCAGCAGCCAAGTTTCAGGGCTGTCCTACGAGCAGTACTTC
V: TRBV4-3
J: TRBJ2-7
size: .
D: .

CDR3: CASSYSGGSYEQYF
DNA: TGTGCCAGCAGTTACTCAGGCGGATCCTACGAGCAGTACTTC
V: TRBV6-5
J: TRBJ2-7
size: .
D: .

CDR3: CASSLGTGAYEQYF
DNA: TGCGCCAGCAGCTTGGGGACAGGGGCATACGAGCAGTACTTC
V: TRBV5-1
J: TRBJ2-7
size: .
D: TRBD1

CDR3: CASTRSGNGGELFF
DNA: TGTGCCAGCACCCGTAGCGGGAACGGCGGGGAGCTGTTTTTT
V: TRBV7-8
J: TRBJ2-2
size: .
D: TRBD2

CDR3: CASSSPGQRTGEQYF
DNA: TGTGCCAGTAGTAGCCCGGGACAGAGGACGGGCGAGCAGTACTTC
V: TRBV19
J: TRBJ2-7
size: once
D: TRBD1

CDR3: CASSSWTSGDNEQFF
DNA: TGTGCCAGCAGTTCATGGACTAGCGGGGACAATGAGCAGTTCTTC
V: TRBV27
J: TRBJ2-1
size: .
D: TRBD2

CDR3: CAWSVQSEAFF
DNA: TGTGCCTGGAGTGTACAGTCTGAAGCTTTCTTT
V: TRBV30
J: TRBJ1-1
size: .
D: .

CDR3: CSSSGNGYNEQFF
DNA: TGTTCATCTAGCGGGAATGGGTACAATGAGCAGTTCTTC
V: TRBV30
J: TRBJ2-1
size: .
D: TRBD2

CDR3: CASSPGQGVIEQYF
DNA: TGTGCCAGCAGCCCGGGACAGGGGGTGATCGAGCAGTACTTC
V: TRBV28
J: TRBJ2-7
size: .
D: TRBD1

CDR3: CASSGQAISSYNSPLHF
DNA: TGTGCCAGCAGCGGGCAGGCTATTAGCTCCTATAATTCACCCCTCCACTTT
V: TRBV9
J: TRBJ1-6
size: .
D: .

CDR3: CASSLGGTKNSNQPQHF
DNA: TGCGCCAGCAGCTTGGGCGGGACAAAAAATAGCAATCAGCCCCAGCATTTT
V: TRBV5-1
J: TRBJ1-5
size: .
D: .

CDR3: CASSFGLKETQYF
DNA: TGTGCTAGCAGCTTTGGGTTAAAAGAGACCCAGTACTTC
V: TRBV7-7
J: TRBJ2-5
size: .
D: .

CDR3: CASRPGDRDYEQYF
DNA: TGTGCCAGCAGACCGGGGGACAGGGATTACGAGCAGTACTTC
V: TRBV28
J: TRBJ2-7
size: .
D: TRBD1

CDR3: CASSVSGAYNEQFF
DNA: TGTGCCAGCTCTGTCAGCGGGGCCTACAATGAGCAGTTCTTC
V: TRBV6-5
J: TRBJ2-1
size: .
D: TRBD2

CDR3: CASSVDKGWEQFF
DNA: TGTGCCAGCAGCGTAGATAAGGGTTGGGAGCAGTTCTTC
V: TRBV9
J: TRBJ2-1
size: .
D: .

CDR3: CASSKGGAGALYEQYF
DNA: TGTGCCAGCAGCAAAGGGGGGGCAGGAGCCCTCTACGAGCAGTACTTC
V: TRBV21-1
J: TRBJ2-7
size: .
D: .

CDR3: CASSPSPSLAGSPYEQYF
DNA: TGTGCCAGCAGTCCTTCTCCTTCACTAGCGGGAAGTCCCTACGAGCAGTACTTC
V: TRBV27
J: TRBJ2-7
size: .
D: TRBD2

CDR3: CASSPPLGTARRGYTF
DNA: TGTGCCAGCAGTCCTCCGCTAGGGACAGCTCGGCGGGGCTACACCTTC
V: TRBV28
J: TRBJ1-2
size: .
D: TRBD1

CDR3: CASSPDRVGGELFF
DNA: TGTGCCAGCAGTCCTGACAGGGTTGGCGGGGAGCTGTTTTTT
V: TRBV11-2
J: TRBJ2-2
size: .
D: TRBD1

CDR3: CASSFAGTEAFF
DNA: TGCGCCAGCAGCTTCGCGGGAACTGAAGCTTTCTTT
V: TRBV5-1
J: TRBJ1-1
size: .
D: .

CDR3: CASSFSPEETEAFF
DNA: TGTGCCAGCAGCTTTTCCCCCGAGGAGACTGAAGCTTTCTTT
V: TRBV7-2
J: TRBJ1-1
size: many
D: .